The 27 T cell receptor beta chains given below trace back to one sample, sequenced in a study of shared clonotypes between healthy human individuals. The assay was immunoSEQ multiplex PCR, and TCRdb's table has in-frame clones only and misses some. The table includes 630,000 or so clones, 95% to 98% detected once. Naive CD8 cells, CD45RO-negative and positively selected for CCR7, excluded terminally differentiated effector memory CD45RA+ cells. Sequencing used naive CD8+ T cells sorted from blood. The receptor source for this set is a man younger than 45 in good health.

The chain links TRBV4-1 to TRBJ2-2; tentatively, D is TRBD1 or TRBD2 (5 bases each). The V end lost 1 base, the J end lost 5 bases, and 8 bases lay between the germline ends. The CDR3 sequence is 14 residues long. The V gene's germline CDR1 is MGHRA and CDR2 YSYEKL. The CDR3 sequence is CASSQGDATGELFF. The CDR3 region has the DNA TGCGCCAGCAGCCAAGGGGACGCAACCGGGGAGCTGTTTTTT.

The chain combines TRBV10-3 with TRBJ1-4, with D perhaps matching TRBD1 (6 bases). Between the trimmed V and J ends, which lost 8 bases and 6 bases, there was a span of 19 bases. The CDR3 has 15 residues. Germline CDR1 reads ENHRY; CDR2 reads SYGVKD. This CDR3 reads CAIHLVTGSYEKLFF. The CDR3 DNA is TGTGCCATCCACCTAGTTACAGGGTCCTATGAAAAACTGTTTTTT.

This chain uses TRBV29-1 with TRBJ2-5, with 8 bases matching TRBD2. Germline V gene lookup returns CDR1 SQVTM and CDR2 ANQGSEA. Trimming took 8 bases from V and 1 from J; bases not matched to a gene: 6. The CDR3 is made up of 13 amino acids. This CDR3 reads CSSETSGQETQYF. The CDR3 DNA sequence: TGCAGCTCAGAAACTAGCGGCCAAGAGACCCAGTACTTC.

V is TRBV9 and J is TRBJ2-1; possibly TRBD1 or TRBD2 for D (5 bases each). CDR1 is SGDLS and CDR2 is YYNGEE in the germline V gene. This CDR3 has 17 amino acids. Trimming removed 3 bases at V and 0 bases at J, with 16 bases between. The CDR3 loop reads CASSAPSGTSSYNEQFF. As DNA, the CDR3 is TGTGCCAGCAGCGCCCCTTCAGGGACGAGCTCCTACAATGAGCAGTTCTTC.

The gene calls are TRBV11-2 and TRBJ2-5, with 11 bases matching TRBD2. The CDR3 runs to 19 residues. Losses at the gene ends were 5 bases for V and 2 bases for J; bases not matched to a gene: 16. Germline values: CDR1 SGHAT, CDR2 FQNNGV. The CDR3: CASSTTLYKLAGEQETQYF. CDR3 coding DNA: TGTGCCAGCAGCACAACGCTGTATAAACTAGCGGGAGAACAAGAGACCCAGTACTTC.

V gene TRBV9 combines with J gene TRBJ2-2; possibly TRBD2 for D (6 bases). The CDR3 sequence is 15 residues long. The germline CDR1 and CDR2 sequences are SGDLS and YYNGEE. Trimming pared 0 bases from V and 4 bases from J, leaving 10 bases between. The CDR3 is CASSVDRTITGELFF. The CDR3 bases are TGTGCCAGCAGCGTAGATCGGACTATCACCGGGGAGCTGTTTTTT.

The J gene is TRBJ1-1, the V gene TRBV6-5; possible D gene TRBD1, 5 bases. Per germline, CDR1 MNHEY and CDR2 SVGAGI. The CDR3 sequence is 15 residues long. V was shortened by 0 bases and J by 4 bases, with 12 bases between the two germline ends. The CDR3 loop is CASSYSIWGGTEAFF. In DNA form, the CDR3 reads TGTGCCAGCAGTTACTCGATATGGGGGGGCACTGAAGCTTTCTTT.

This sequence joins TRBV29-1 and TRBJ2-7; the D is unclear. Deletions cut 2 bases from V and 1 base from J, with 9 bases between. Germline-derived CDR1 and CDR2 are SQVTM and ANQGSEA. The CDR3 is made up of 13 amino acids. The CDR3 nucleotides read TGCAGCGTTGAACTCGTTAATTCCTACGAGCAGTACTTC. It is translated as CSVELVNSYEQYF.

This sequence joins TRBV6-5 and TRBJ2-7; 7 bases map to TRBD1. The CDR3 runs 15 residues. The trim removed 6 bases at V and 2 bases at J, leaving 10 bases unmatched. CDR1 and CDR2 (germline): MNHEY, SVGAGI. CDR3 region: CASRPKGTATYEQYF. The CDR3 region has the DNA TGTGCCAGCAGACCCAAGGGGACAGCGACCTACGAGCAGTACTTC.

The chain is built from TRBV29-1 and TRBJ2-2, with D unresolved. CDR3 length: 14 residues. V lost 7 bases to trimming and J lost 6 bases, with 18 bases between them. The germline V gene encodes CDR1 SQVTM and CDR2 ANQGSEA. The CDR3 reads CSATGQSVAGELFF. The CDR3 DNA reads TGCAGCGCTACGGGCCAGAGCGTAGCCGGGGAGCTGTTTTTT.

This rearrangement joins TRBV18 to TRBJ2-5; TRBD2 agrees at 7 bases. With V trimmed by 6 bases and J by 5 bases, 9 bases remained unmatched. The CDR3 is 14 amino acids. Germline values: CDR1 KGHSH, CDR2 LQKENI. This chain's CDR3 is CASSPDPGGETQYF. The CDR3 DNA is TGTGCCAGCTCCCCTGATCCGGGGGGTGAGACCCAGTACTTC.

The chain uses TRBV4-1 and TRBJ2-5; 8 bases fit TRBD2. CDR1 and CDR2 (germline): MGHRA, YSYEKL. Trimming took 1 base from V and 0 from J; bases not matched to a gene: 7. The CDR3 extends over 17 amino acids. In DNA, the CDR3 is TGCGCCAGCAGCCAAGTTGGTAGCGGGATGTACCAAGAGACCCAGTACTTC. Its protein product is CASSQVGSGMYQETQYF.

The rearrangement uses TRBV27 and TRBJ2-7; 9 bases fit TRBD1. CDR3 length equals 14 residues. J was trimmed by 4 bases and V by 5 bases; bases with no gene match: 6. Germline lookup yields CDR1 MNHEY and CDR2 SMNVEV (reference sequence). The CDR3 sequence: CASSVGQGLYEQYF. In nucleotides, the CDR3 is TGTGCCAGCAGTGTTGGACAGGGGCTTTACGAGCAGTACTTC.

The rearrangement links TRBV6-6 to TRBJ2-4, with 9 bases lining up with TRBD1. Looked up from germline, CDR1 is MNHNY and CDR2 is SVGAGI (reference sequence). The CDR3 extends over 15 amino acids. V lost 2 bases to trimming and J lost 3 bases; unmatched junction nucleotides: 2. The CDR3 sequence: CASSYPTGGKNIQYF. Written as DNA, the CDR3 is TGTGCCAGCAGTTACCCGACAGGGGGCAAAAACATTCAGTACTTC.

V is TRBV6-5 and J is TRBJ2-7, with TRBD1 as a possible D gene (5 bases). The germline V gene has CDR1 MNHEY and CDR2 SVGAGI. The length of the CDR3 is 13 residues. V was clipped by 2 bases and J by 2 bases, with 7 bases between them. The CDR3 coding sequence is TGTGCCAGCAGTTACGAAGGGGCCTACGAGCAGTACTTC. This translates into CASSYEGAYEQYF.

The chain is built from TRBV13 and TRBJ2-7; 9 nucleotides line up with TRBD1. Trimming cost V 2 bases and J 4 bases; bases outside gene matches: 6. The CDR3 is 15 residues long. The germline gives CDR1 PRHDT, CDR2 FYEKMQ (reference sequence). CDR3 DNA sequence: TGTGCCAGCAGCTTAAGGGGACAGGGCGGGTACGAGCAGTACTTC. Amino acid sequence: CASSLRGQGGYEQYF.

This chain joins TRBV14 and TRBJ2-1; D possibly corresponds to TRBD2 (6 bases). V lost 1 base, J lost 8 bases, and 9 bases lay in between. The CDR3 consists of 13 residues. Looked up from germline, CDR1 is SGHDN and CDR2 is FVKESK. The chain's CDR3 is CASSQGSGDEQFF. CDR3 DNA sequence: TGTGCCAGCAGCCAAGGGTCGGGGGATGAGCAGTTCTTC.

V gene TRBV27 combines with J gene TRBJ1-3, with 7 bases lining up with TRBD1. CDR1 and CDR2 (germline): MNHEY, SMNVEV (reference sequence). The CDR3 runs 14 residues. The trim removed 4 bases at V and 7 bases at J, leaving 7 bases unmatched. The CDR3 region has the DNA TGTGCCAGCAGTTCACAGGGGAGGAGGAACACCATATATTTT. Its protein product is CASSSQGRRNTIYF.

This sequence joins TRBV10-1 and TRBJ1-5, with TRBD1 matching 8 bases. This CDR3 region has 16 residues. The germline V gene encodes CDR1 WNHNN and CDR2 SYGVQD (reference sequence). The V segment lost 3 bases and the J segment 2 bases; nucleotides outside the gene matches: 6. The CDR3 is CASSDRGLRCNQPQHF. DNA for the CDR3: TGCGCCAGCAGTGACAGGGGGCTAAGGTGCAATCAGCCCCAGCATTTT.

The V and J genes are TRBV19 and TRBJ2-3; TRBD2 matches 8 bases. Unmatched junction bases numbered 10, after V lost 5 bases and J lost 0 bases. Germline V lookup: CDR1 LNHDA, CDR2 SQIVND (reference sequence). This CDR3 comprises 17 residues. The chain's CDR3 is CASSSRTSGYSTDTQYF. The CDR3 region has the DNA TGTGCCAGTAGTTCCCGCACTAGCGGATATAGCACAGATACGCAGTATTTT. Complete variable domain (other parts from reference TRBV19 and TRBJ2-3): DGGITQSPKYLFRKEGQNVTLSCEQNLNHDAMYWYRQDPGQGLRLIYYSQIVNDFQKGDIAEGYSVSREKKESFPLTVTSAQKNPTAFYLCASSSRTSGYSTDTQYFGPGTRLTVL.

As to this clone: In the same sample, other DNA sequences code for this CDR3. The rearrangement uses TRBV27 and TRBJ2-7, with 7 nucleotides matching TRBD1. J gave up 1 base and V 6 bases, and 0 bases lay outside the gene matches. Germline V lookup: CDR1 MNHEY, CDR2 SMNVEV (reference sequence). The CDR3 is made up of 12 amino acids. Here the CDR3 reads CASRTGSYEQYF. In nucleotides, the CDR3 is TGTGCCAGCAGGACAGGGTCCTACGAGCAGTACTTC.

V gene TRBV7-3 combines with J gene TRBJ2-2; 7 nucleotides line up with TRBD2. Germline CDR1 reads SGHTA; CDR2 reads FQGTGA. This CDR3 has 16 amino acids. V shed 2 bases, J shed 7 bases, and the junction held 10 bases outside the gene matches. This CDR3 reads CASSLLMGGPSGELFF. The CDR3 DNA sequence: TGTGCCAGCAGCTTATTGATGGGAGGGCCGAGCGGGGAGCTGTTTTTT.

This clone was counted once. The chain carries TRBV7-8 and TRBJ2-7; maybe TRBD2 (5 bases). The germline V gene has CDR1 SGHVS and CDR2 FQNEAQ. The CDR3 has 15 residues. With 5 bases removed from V and 6 bases from J, the gap between germline ends came to 20 bases. The CDR3 is CASSQSLADASEQYF. CDR3 bases: TGTGCCAGCAGCCAAAGTCTAGCCGACGCAAGCGAGCAGTACTTC.

This rearrangement joins TRBV11-2 to TRBJ2-5; a possible D gene is TRBD1 (6 bases). From germline, CDR1 is SGHAT and CDR2 FQNNGV. CDR3 size: 15 residues. V was shortened by 5 bases and J by 2 bases, with 15 bases between the two germline ends. For the CDR3, the DNA is TGTGCCAGCAGCACCCGCTTAAGGGGGCAAGAGACCCAGTACTTC. Translating gives CASSTRLRGQETQYF. The entire variable domain, with the rest obtained from reference TRBV11-2 and TRBJ2-5, is as follows: EAGVAQSPRYKIIEKRQSVAFWCNPISGHATLYWYQQILGQGPKLLIQFQNNGVVDDSQLPKDRFSAERLKGVDSTLKIQPAKLEDSAVYLCASSTRLRGQETQYFGPGTRLLVL.

This rearrangement joins TRBV10-1 to TRBJ2-7, with 8 nucleotides matching TRBD1. The length of the CDR3 is 15 residues. V gave up 6 bases and J gave up 4 bases; unmatched junction bases: 11. Germline CDR1 WNHNN, CDR2 SYGVQD (reference sequence). The CDR3: CASSTTQGALYEQYF. As DNA, the CDR3 is TGCGCCAGCAGCACAACTCAGGGGGCATTATACGAGCAGTACTTC.

This chain links TRBV7-2 with TRBJ2-7; 8 bases agree with TRBD2. Trimming cost V 1 base and J 5 bases; bases outside gene matches: 7. CDR1 SGHTA and CDR2 FQGNSA come from the germline V gene. This CDR3 comprises 15 residues. This CDR3 is CASSLGPGGSHEQYF. Written as DNA, the CDR3 is TGTGCCAGCAGCTTAGGACCGGGAGGGTCCCACGAGCAGTACTTC.

V and J are TRBV10-3 and TRBJ1-2; 9 nucleotides match TRBD1. The CDR3 is 14 residues long. V trimming: 0 bases; J trimming: 6 bases; junction bases outside the gene matches: 2. Germline lookup yields CDR1 ENHRY and CDR2 SYGVKD. The CDR3 protein is CAISESTGGDGYTF. The CDR3 DNA follows: TGTGCCATCAGTGAGTCTACAGGGGGCGATGGCTACACCTTC.